This T cell receptor beta chain is drawn from a study of T cells after somatic rescue of genetic block. This table comes from immunoSEQ multiplex PCR, and its TCRdb copy is limited to in-frame clones, with some not included. The table records about 15,000 clones, roughly two thirds of them present only once. This clone counts as medium-sized. The CDR3 sequence is 15 residues long. V lost 0 bases and J 5 bases, leaving 15 bases between the germline ends. In germline, CDR1 is SGDLS, CDR2 YYNGEE. This chain joins TRBV9 and TRBJ2-7, with D perhaps TRBD2 (6 bases). The specimen was peripheral blood mononuclear cells (PBMCs). This receptor was identified in a man aged 18 to 35. The CDR3 spells CASSVEGREENEQYF. Here the CDR3 DNA reads TGTGCCAGCAGCGTAGAAGGCAGGGAGGAGAACGAGCAGTACTTC.